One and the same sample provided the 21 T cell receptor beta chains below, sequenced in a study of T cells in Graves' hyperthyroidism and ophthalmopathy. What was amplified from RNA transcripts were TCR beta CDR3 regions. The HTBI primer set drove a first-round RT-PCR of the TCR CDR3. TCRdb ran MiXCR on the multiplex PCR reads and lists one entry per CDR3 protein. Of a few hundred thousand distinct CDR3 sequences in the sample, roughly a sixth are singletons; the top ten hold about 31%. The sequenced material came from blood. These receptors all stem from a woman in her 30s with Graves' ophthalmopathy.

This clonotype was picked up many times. CDR3 nucleotides: TGTGCCAGCAGCCCCCCCGGGACAGGGGGCTACGAGCAGTACTTC. It yields the protein CASSPPGTGGYEQYF. This chain uses TRBV6-2 or TRBV6-3 with TRBJ2-7; 11 nucleotides agree with TRBD1. CDR3 length equals 15 residues. Trimming cost V 6 bases and J 3 bases; bases outside gene matches: 7. Per the germline V gene, CDR1 is MNHEY and CDR2 is SVGEGT.

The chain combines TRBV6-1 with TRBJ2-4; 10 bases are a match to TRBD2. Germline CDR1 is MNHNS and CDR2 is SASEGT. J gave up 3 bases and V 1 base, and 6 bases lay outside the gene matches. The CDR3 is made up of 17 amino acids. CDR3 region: CASSEEGLARIKNIQYF. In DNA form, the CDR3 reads TGTGCCAGCAGTGAAGAGGGACTAGCGAGAATCAAAAACATTCAGTACTTC.

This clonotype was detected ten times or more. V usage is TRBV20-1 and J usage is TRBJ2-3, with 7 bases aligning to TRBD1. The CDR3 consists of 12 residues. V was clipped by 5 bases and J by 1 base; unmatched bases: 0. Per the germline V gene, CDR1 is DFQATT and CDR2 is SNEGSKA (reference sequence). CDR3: CSAQGGTDTQYF. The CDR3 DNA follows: TGCAGTGCTCAGGGGGGCACAGATACGCAGTATTTT.

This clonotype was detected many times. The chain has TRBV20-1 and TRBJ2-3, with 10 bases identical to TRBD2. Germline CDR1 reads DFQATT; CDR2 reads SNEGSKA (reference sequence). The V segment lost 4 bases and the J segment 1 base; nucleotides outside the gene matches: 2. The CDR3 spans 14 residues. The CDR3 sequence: CSAIGTSGTDTQYF. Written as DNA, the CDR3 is TGCAGTGCTATCGGGACTAGCGGCACAGATACGCAGTATTTT.

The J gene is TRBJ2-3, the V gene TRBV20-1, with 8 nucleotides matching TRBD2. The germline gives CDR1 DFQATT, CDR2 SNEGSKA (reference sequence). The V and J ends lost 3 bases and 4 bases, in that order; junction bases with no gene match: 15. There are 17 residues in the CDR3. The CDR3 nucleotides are TGCAGTGCTAGTTTTGGCGGTGGCGGGAGGTGGGCAGATACGCAGTATTTT. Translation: CSASFGGGGRWADTQYF.

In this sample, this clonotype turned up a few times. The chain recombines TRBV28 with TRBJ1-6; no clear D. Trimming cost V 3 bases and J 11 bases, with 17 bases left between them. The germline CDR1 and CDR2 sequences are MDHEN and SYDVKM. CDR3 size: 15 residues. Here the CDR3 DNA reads TGTGCCAGCAGTTTCAAGGGAGTGGGGAGACCACCCCTCCACTTT. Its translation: CASSFKGVGRPPLHF.

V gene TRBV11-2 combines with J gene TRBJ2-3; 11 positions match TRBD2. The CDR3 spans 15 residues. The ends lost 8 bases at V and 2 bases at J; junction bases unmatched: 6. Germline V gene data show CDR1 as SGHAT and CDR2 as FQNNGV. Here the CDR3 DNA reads TGTGCCAGCGGCCTAGCGGGAGGATTCACAGATACGCAGTATTTT. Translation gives CASGLAGGFTDTQYF.

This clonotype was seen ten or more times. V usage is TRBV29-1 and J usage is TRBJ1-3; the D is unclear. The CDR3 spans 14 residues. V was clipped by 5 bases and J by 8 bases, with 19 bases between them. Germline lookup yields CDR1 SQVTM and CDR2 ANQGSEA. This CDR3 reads CSVSGGLEGHTIYF. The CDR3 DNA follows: TGCAGCGTTTCTGGCGGCCTGGAAGGGCACACCATATATTTT.

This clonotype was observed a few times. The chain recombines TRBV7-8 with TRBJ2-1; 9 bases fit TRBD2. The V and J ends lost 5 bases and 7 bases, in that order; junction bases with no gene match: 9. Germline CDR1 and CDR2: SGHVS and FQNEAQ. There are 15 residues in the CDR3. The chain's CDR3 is CASSPATSGTNEQFF. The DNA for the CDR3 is TGTGCCAGCAGCCCCGCGACTAGCGGCACTAATGAGCAGTTCTTC.

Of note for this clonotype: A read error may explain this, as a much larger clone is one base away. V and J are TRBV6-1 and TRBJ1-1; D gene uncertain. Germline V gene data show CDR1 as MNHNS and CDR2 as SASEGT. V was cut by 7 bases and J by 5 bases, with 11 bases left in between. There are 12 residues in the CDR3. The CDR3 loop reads CASTRWMTEAFF. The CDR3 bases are TGTGCCAGCACTAGGTGGATGACTGAAGCTTTCTTT.

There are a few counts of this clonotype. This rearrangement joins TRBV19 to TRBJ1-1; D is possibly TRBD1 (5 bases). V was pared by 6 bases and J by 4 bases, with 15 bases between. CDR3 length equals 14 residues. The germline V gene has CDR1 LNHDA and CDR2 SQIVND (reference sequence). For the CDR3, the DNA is TGTGCCAGTAGACCGGGACGGTCGGGCACTGAAGCTTTCTTT. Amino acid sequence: CASRPGRSGTEAFF. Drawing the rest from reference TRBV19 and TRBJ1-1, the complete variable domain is DGGITQSPKYLFRKEGQNVTLSCEQNLNHDAMYWYRQDPGQGLRLIYYSQIVNDFQKGDIAEGYSVSREKKESFPLTVTSAQKNPTAFYLCASRPGRSGTEAFFGQGTRLTVV.

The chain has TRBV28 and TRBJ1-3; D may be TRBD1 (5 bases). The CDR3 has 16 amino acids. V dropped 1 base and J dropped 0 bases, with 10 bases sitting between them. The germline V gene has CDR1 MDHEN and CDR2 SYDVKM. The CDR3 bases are TGTGCCAGCAGTTTATATCGGGGCAGCTCTGGAAACACCATATATTTT. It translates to CASSLYRGSSGNTIYF.

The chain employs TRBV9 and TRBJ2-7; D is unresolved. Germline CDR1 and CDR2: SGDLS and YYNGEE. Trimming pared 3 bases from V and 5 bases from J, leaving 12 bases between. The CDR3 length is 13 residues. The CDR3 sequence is CASSGSEAHEQYF. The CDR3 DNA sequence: TGTGCCAGCAGCGGGAGCGAAGCTCACGAGCAGTACTTC. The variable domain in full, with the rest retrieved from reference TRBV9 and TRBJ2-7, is DSGVTQTPKHLITATGQRVTLRCSPRSGDLSVYWYQQSLDQGLQFLIQYYNGEERAKGNILERFSAQQFPDLHSELNLSSLELGDSALYFCASSGSEAHEQYFGPGTRLTVT.

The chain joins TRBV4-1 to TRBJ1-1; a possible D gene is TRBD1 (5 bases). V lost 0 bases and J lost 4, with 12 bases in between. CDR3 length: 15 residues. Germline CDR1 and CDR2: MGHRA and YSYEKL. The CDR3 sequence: CASSQEAAGGTEAFF. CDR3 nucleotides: TGCGCCAGCAGCCAAGAGGCCGCGGGGGGCACTGAAGCTTTCTTT.

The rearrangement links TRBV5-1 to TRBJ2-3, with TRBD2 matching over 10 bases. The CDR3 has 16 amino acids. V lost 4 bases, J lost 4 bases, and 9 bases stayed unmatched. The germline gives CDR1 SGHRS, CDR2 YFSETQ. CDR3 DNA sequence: TGCGCCAGCAGCCTCCTAACTAGCGGGACCGCAGATACGCAGTATTTT. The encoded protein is CASSLLTSGTADTQYF.

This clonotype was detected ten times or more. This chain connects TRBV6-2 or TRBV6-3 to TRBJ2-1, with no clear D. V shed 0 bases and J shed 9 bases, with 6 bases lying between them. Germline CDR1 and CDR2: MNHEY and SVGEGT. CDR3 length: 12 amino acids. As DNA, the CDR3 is TGTGCCAGCAGTTACTCCCTGGGTGAGCAGTTCTTC. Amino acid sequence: CASSYSLGEQFF.

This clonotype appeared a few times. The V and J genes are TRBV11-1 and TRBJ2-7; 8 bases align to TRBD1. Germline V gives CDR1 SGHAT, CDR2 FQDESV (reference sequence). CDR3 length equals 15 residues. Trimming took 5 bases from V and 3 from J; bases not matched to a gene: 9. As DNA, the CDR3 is TGTGCCAGCAGCCACGGACAGGGAGGTTTCTACGAGCAGTACTTC. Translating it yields CASSHGQGGFYEQYF.

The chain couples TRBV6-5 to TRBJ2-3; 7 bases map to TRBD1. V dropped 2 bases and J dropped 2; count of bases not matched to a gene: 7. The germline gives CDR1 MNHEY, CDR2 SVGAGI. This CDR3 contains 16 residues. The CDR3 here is CASSYLTGYNTDTQYF. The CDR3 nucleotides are TGTGCCAGCAGTTACCTGACAGGGTATAACACAGATACGCAGTATTTT.

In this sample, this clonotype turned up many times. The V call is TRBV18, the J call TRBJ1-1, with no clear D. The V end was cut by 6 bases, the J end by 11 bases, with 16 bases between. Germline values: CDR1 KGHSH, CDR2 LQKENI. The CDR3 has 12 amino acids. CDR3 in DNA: TGTGCCAGCTCCCCCCAGAGGGATGAGGCTTTCTTT. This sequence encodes CASSPQRDEAFF.

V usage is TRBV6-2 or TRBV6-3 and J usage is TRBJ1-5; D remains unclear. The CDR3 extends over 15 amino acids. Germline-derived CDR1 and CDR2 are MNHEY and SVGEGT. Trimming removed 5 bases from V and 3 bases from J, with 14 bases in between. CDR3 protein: CASSPTSGVNQPQHF. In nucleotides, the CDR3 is TGTGCCAGCAGTCCAACCTCCGGGGTCAATCAGCCCCAGCATTTT.

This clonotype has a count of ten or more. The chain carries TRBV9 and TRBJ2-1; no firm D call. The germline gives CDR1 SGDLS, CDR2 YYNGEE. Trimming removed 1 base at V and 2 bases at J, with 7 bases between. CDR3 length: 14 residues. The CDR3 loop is CASSVSLTYNEQFF. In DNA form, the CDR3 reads TGTGCCAGCAGCGTATCCTTAACCTACAATGAGCAGTTCTTC.